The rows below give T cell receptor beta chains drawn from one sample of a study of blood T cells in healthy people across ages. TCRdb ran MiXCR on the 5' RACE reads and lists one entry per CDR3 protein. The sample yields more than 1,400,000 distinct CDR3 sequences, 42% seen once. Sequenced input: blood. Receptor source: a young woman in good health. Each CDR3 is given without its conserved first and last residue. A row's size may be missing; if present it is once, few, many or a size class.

ASSSWGGRWANEKLF	NA	15	TRBV27
SVEASTDSYNEQF	NA	13	TRBV29-1
ASSYATSGSSTDTQY	many	15	TRBV6-5
SARDDGTSGRGPYNEQF	once	17	TRBV20-1
AARLRGAVGDTQY	NA	13	TRBV28
ASSPSGTGYQETQY	NA	14	TRBV13
ASSHGQDRDPNEQY	NA	14	TRBV4-1
ASEQGASGYT	NA	10	TRBV7-9
ASSVAGAGPFSYEQY	NA	15	TRBV9
ASSLDPLSYEQF	many	12	TRBV5-5
SARDEDRPSYTDTQY	few	15	TRBV20-1
ASRTGLGGYT	few	10	TRBV28
ASAYRGLQRGIAFPLCDEQY	NA	20	TRBV25-1
ASSPLSGRAAMTGANVLT	few	18	TRBV12-3/TRBV12-4
ASSQGLLLDEQY	NA	12	TRBV14
ASSPPGQPFEQY	NA	12	TRBV7-2
SADQGGGNNEQF	NA	12	TRBV29-1
ASSLTGTSGSNEQF	few	14	TRBV5-1
ASSFGTLYNEQF	few	12	TRBV5-5
ASSESVSSYEQY	NA	12	TRBV25-1
AISHGTSGNYEQY	NA	13	TRBV10-3
ASKFLAGTLTDTQY	NA	14	TRBV5-1
ASSLDDGSVGTDTQY	few	15	TRBV7-9
ASSLEQGGNYGYT	few	13	TRBV7-9
AWSPQTGYEQF	NA	11	TRBV30
ATSRDQRQGEH	NA	11	TRBV15
ATSPRGQGTNQPQH	NA	14	TRBV24-1
ASSVRVARDTQY	NA	12	TRBV12-3/TRBV12-4
ASSHQGFNEKLF	NA	12	TRBV11-2
ASGPGTGSYNEQF	few	13	TRBV12-5
ASQDRQGPYEQY	NA	12	TRBV19
SATSLREGNYGYT	many	13	TRBV20-1
STTQAAGSSETQY	few	13	TRBV15
ASSWRGDANYGYT	NA	13	TRBV6-6
SARVSGQGVNTEAF	once	14	TRBV20-1
ASSYNRRFEQF	few	11	TRBV6-5
ASSLEVELNEQF	few	12	TRBV5-1
ASSHGTSGIYEQY	NA	13	TRBV5-1
ASPSPPEHTQY	few	11	TRBV28
ASTLRQNTEAF	few	11	TRBV7-2
ASSGVGTGELF	NA	11	TRBV2
ASRRRQGARGYGYT	NA	14	TRBV6-5
SARVTGWLGEKLF	NA	13	TRBV20-1
SARILARGIYNEQY	once	14	TRBV20-1
ASSLALGNTGELF	NA	13	TRBV5-1
ASSFRGRQPQH	NA	11	TRBV27
ATSEPTSGVETQY	few	13	TRBV24-1
SGVLYYEQY	few	9	TRBV20-1
ASSLGGPSYNEQF	few	13	TRBV7-9
ASSLTGTGISYEQY	NA	14	TRBV28
ASSFSGLAGGYEQY	NA	14	TRBV11-1
ASPQERAYNEQY	NA	12	TRBV7-8
ASSSGGGGQGPPFRQETQF	NA	19	TRBV25-1